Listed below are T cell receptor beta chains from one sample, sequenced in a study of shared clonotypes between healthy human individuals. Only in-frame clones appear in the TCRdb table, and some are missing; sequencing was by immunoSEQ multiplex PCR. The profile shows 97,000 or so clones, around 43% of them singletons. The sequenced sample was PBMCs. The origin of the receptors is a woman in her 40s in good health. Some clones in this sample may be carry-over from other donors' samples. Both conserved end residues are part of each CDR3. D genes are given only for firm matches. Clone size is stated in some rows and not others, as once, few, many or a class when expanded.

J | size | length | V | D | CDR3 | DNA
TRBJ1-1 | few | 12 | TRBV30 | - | CAWSVLGSEAFF | TGTGCCTGGAGTGTCTTGGGCTCTGAAGCTTTCTTT
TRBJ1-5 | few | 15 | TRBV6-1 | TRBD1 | CASNTGVDSNQPQHF | TGTGCCAGCAATACAGGGGTGGATAGCAATCAGCCCCAGCATTTT
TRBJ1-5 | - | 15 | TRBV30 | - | CAWSDAGWYNQPQHF | TGTGCCTGGAGTGATGCAGGTTGGTACAATCAGCCCCAGCATTTT
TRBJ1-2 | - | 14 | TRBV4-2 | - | CASSPSGGAYGYTF | TGTGCCAGCAGCCCCTCGGGAGGTGCCTATGGCTACACCTTC
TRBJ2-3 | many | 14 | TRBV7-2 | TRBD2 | CASSLTSGEDTQYF | TGTGCCAGCAGCTTGACAAGCGGGGAGGATACGCAGTATTTT
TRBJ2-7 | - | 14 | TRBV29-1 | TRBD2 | CSVVIRAGTYEQYF | TGCAGCGTTGTTATTCGAGCGGGAACCTACGAGCAGTACTTC
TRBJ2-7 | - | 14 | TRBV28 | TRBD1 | CASSLTGEAYEQYF | TGTGCCAGCAGCCTGACAGGGGAGGCCTACGAGCAGTACTTC
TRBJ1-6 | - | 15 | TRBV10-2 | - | CASSESTVQTSPLHF | TGCGCCAGCAGTGAGTCGACAGTCCAAACTTCACCCCTCCACTTT
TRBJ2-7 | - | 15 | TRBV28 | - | CASSLQGTRSYEQYF | TGTGCCAGCAGTTTACAGGGAACGAGGTCCTACGAGCAGTACTTC
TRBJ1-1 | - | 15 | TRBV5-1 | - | CASSLTGHVNTEAFF | TGCGCCAGCAGCTTGACCGGACACGTAAATACTGAAGCTTTCTTT
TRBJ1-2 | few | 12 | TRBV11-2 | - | CASSPGHYGYTF | TGTGCCAGCAGCCCGGGACACTATGGCTACACCTTC
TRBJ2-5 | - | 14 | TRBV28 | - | CASSLMSLGETQYF | TGTGCCAGCAGTTTAATGTCACTCGGGGAGACCCAGTACTTC
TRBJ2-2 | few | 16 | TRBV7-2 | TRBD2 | CASPRRLALNTGELFF | TGTGCCAGCCCGCGAAGACTAGCGCTGAACACCGGGGAGCTGTTTTTT
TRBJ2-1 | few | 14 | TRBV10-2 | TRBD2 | CASRREAAINEQFF | TGCGCCAGCAGGCGGGAGGCCGCGATCAATGAGCAGTTCTTC
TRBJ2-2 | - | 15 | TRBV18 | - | CASSPLQGYTGELFF | TGTGCCAGCTCACCACTCCAGGGGTACACCGGGGAGCTGTTTTTT
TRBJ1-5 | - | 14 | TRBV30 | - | CAWSADRSNQPQHF | TGTGCCTGGAGTGCCGACAGAAGCAATCAGCCCCAGCATTTT
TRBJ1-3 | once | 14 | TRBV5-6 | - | CASSFLTGLGTIYF | TGTGCCAGCAGCTTTCTCACTGGACTAGGAACCATATATTTT
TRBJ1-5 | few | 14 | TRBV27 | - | CASSPHESNQPQHF | TGTGCCAGCAGTCCCCACGAGAGCAATCAGCCCCAGCATTTT
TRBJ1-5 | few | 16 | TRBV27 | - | CASTLGEGGHNQPQHF | TGTGCCAGCACCCTGGGGGAGGGTGGGCACAATCAGCCCCAGCATTTT
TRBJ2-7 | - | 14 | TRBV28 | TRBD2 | CASNPGLAIYEQYF | TGTGCCAGCAACCCGGGACTAGCGATTTACGAGCAGTACTTC
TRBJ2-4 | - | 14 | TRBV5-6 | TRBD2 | CASSHTSVTTTRYF | TGTGCCAGCAGCCACACTAGCGTTACGACCACCAGGTACTTC
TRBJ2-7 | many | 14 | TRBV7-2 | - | CASSLAGPAHEQYF | TGTGCCAGCAGCTTAGCGGGGCCTGCCCACGAGCAGTACTTC
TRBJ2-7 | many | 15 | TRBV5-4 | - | CASSFLRYSPYEQYF | TGTGCCAGCAGTTTCCTCCGCTACTCACCCTACGAGCAGTACTTC
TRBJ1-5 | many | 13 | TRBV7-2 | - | CASSLGSRQPQHF | TGTGCCAGCAGCTTAGGTTCACGGCAGCCCCAGCATTTT
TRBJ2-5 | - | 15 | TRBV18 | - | CASSLSPGPGETQYF | TGTGCCAGCTCACTATCACCGGGCCCGGGAGAGACCCAGTACTTC
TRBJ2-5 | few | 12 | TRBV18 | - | CASSEDIETQYF | TGTGCCAGCTCGGAGGACATAGAGACCCAGTACTTC
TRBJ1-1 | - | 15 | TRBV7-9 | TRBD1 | CASSGWTGRNTEAFF | TGTGCCAGCAGCGGATGGACAGGGAGGAACACTGAAGCTTTCTTT
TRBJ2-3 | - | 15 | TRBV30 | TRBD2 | CAWSAQLAGTDTQYF | TGTGCCTGGAGTGCGCAACTAGCGGGAACCGATACGCAGTATTTT
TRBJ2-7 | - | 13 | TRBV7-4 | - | CASSRTPSYEQYF | TGTGCCAGCAGCCGGACACCCTCCTACGAGCAGTACTTC
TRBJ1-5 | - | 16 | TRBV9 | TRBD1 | CASSAGTGDSNQPQHF | TGTGCCAGCAGTGCCGGGACAGGGGATAGCAATCAGCCCCAGCATTTT
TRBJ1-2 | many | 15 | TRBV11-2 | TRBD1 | CASSLEYRGNYGYTF | TGTGCCAGCAGCTTAGAGTACAGGGGGAACTATGGCTACACCTTC
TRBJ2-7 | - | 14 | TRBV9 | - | CASSVAQGGYEQYF | TGTGCCAGCAGCGTAGCCCAGGGGGGGTACGAGCAGTACTTC
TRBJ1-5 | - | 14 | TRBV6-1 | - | CASSEIGFRRPQHF | TGTGCCAGCAGTGAAATAGGGTTTCGACGGCCCCAGCATTTT
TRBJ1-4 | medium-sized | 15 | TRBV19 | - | CASSIPGLGAQALFF | TGTGCCAGTAGTATACCCGGACTCGGAGCGCAAGCACTGTTTTTT
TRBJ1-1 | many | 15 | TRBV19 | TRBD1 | CASSISRRGDTEAFF | TGTGCCAGTAGTATCTCGCGCAGGGGGGACACTGAAGCTTTCTTT
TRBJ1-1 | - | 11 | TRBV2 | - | CASAVGTEAFF | TGTGCCAGTGCAGTGGGCACTGAAGCTTTCTTT
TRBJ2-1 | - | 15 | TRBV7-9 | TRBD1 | CASSSGQASGGEQFF | TGTGCCAGCAGCTCGGGACAGGCAAGCGGTGGTGAGCAGTTCTTC
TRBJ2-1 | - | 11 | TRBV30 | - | CAWSQNAEQFF | TGTGCCTGGAGTCAGAATGCTGAGCAGTTCTTC
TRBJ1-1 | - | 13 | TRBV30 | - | CAWSAGGNTEAFF | TGTGCCTGGAGTGCGGGGGGGAACACTGAAGCTTTCTTT
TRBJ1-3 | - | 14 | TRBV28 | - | CASATGYSGNTIYF | TGTGCCAGCGCCACAGGGTACTCTGGAAACACCATATATTTT
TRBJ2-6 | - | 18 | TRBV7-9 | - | CASSLSQGRDSGANVLTF | TGTGCCAGCAGCTTATCGCAGGGAAGGGACTCTGGGGCCAACGTCCTGACTTTC
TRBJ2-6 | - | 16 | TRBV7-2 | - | CASSLLSGAGANVLTF | TGTGCCAGCAGCTTACTGTCGGGAGCGGGGGCCAACGTCCTGACTTTC
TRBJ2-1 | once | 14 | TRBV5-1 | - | CASSPDGPPGEQFF | TGCGCCAGCAGCCCGGACGGACCCCCTGGTGAGCAGTTCTTC
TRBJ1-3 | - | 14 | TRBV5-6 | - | CASSLGHSGNTIYF | TGTGCCAGCAGCTTGGGACACTCTGGAAACACCATATATTTT
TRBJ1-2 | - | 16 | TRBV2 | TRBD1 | CASSGTAPGGAGGYTF | TGTGCCAGCAGTGGGACGGCCCCAGGGGGCGCCGGAGGCTACACCTTC
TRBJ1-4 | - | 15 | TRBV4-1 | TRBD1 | CASISPDRPPEKLFF | TGCGCCAGCATCTCTCCGGACAGGCCACCTGAAAAACTGTTTTTT
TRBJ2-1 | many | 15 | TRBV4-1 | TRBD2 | CASRFSGSSYNEQFF | TGCGCCAGCAGGTTTAGCGGGAGCTCCTACAATGAGCAGTTCTTC
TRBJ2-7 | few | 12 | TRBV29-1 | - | CSVETASYEQYF | TGCAGCGTTGAGACGGCGTCCTACGAGCAGTACTTC
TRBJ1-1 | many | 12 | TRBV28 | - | CASSVGGTEAFF | TGTGCCAGCAGTGTGGGGGGCACTGAAGCTTTCTTT
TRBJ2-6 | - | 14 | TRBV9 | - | CASSLTSGANVLTF | TGCGCCAGCAGCCTAACCTCTGGGGCCAACGTCCTGACTTTC
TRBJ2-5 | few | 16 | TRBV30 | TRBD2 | CAWSWASGAPRETQYF | TGTGCCTGGAGTTGGGCTAGCGGCGCACCACGCGAGACCCAGTACTTC
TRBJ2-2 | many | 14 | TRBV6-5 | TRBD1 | CASSRQGETGELFF | TGTGCCAGCAGCAGACAGGGAGAAACCGGGGAGCTGTTTTTT
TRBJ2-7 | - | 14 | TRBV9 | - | CASSVGVGNYEQYF | TGTGCCAGCAGCGTAGGGGTCGGGAACTACGAGCAGTACTTC
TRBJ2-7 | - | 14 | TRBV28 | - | CASSLGPWGNEQYF | TGTGCCAGCAGTTTGGGGCCATGGGGCAACGAGCAGTACTTC
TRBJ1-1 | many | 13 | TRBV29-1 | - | CSVVQLEWAEAFF | TGCAGCGTTGTACAGCTTGAATGGGCTGAAGCTTTCTTT
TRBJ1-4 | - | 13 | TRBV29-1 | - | CSVGSATNEKLFF | TGCAGCGTTGGCTCAGCAACTAATGAAAAACTGTTTTTT
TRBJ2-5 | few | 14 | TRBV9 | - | CASMGPPRAETQYF | TGTGCCAGCATGGGCCCCCCCCGCGCGGAGACCCAGTACTTC
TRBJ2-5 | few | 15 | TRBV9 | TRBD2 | CASSVDLGRGETQYF | TGTGCCAGCAGCGTAGATCTAGGGAGGGGAGAGACCCAGTACTTC
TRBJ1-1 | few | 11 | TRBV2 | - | CASSVQREAFF | TGTGCCAGCAGCGTACAGAGAGAAGCTTTCTTT
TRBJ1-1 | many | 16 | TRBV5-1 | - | CASSLDGGWLGTEAFF | TGCGCCAGCAGCTTGGACGGAGGGTGGCTGGGCACTGAAGCTTTCTTT